Given below is one TCR delta chain in context. The protein TCRdb gives is from a much larger clone and does not agree with this DNA's translation at residue 7, likely a read error; the protein shown here comes from the DNA. The data derive from a study of γδ T cells in repeated Plasmodium falciparum infection. At the level of the study: Malaria-naive adults were infected with P. falciparum NF54 four times over around 600 days.

The CDR3 extends over 16 amino acids. V lost 0 bases, J lost 3 bases, and 8 bases lay in between. From germline, CDR1 is GEAIGNYY and CDR2 EKD. TCRdb re-called the multiplex PCR reads via CATT. The repertoire consists of over 90,000 delta-chain clones, with over 0.9% occurring once and the leading ten covering 9% to 10%. Vgamma9/Vdelta2+ and Vdelta2-negative gammadelta T cells were flow-sorted from PBMC for bulk sequencing. This receptor was taken from a pool of human donors (malaria-infected and uninfected, not separated). The chain uses TRDV2 and TRDJ3; tentatively, D is TRDD3 (5 bases). The J gene is absent in TCRdb and was assigned here via DNA matching to germline. Sequences were obtained from gamma-delta T cells from blood. CDR3 amino acids: CACDTGEYWDTRQMFF. As DNA, the CDR3 is TGTGCCTGTGACACCGGGGAATACTGGGACACCCGACAGATGTTTTTC.